This T cell receptor (beta chain) appears in the sequencing data of a study of graft-versus-host responses after intestinal transplantation (dated by TCRdb to 2020 to 2023). For context, the study as a whole: Recipients received multivisceral, liver-intestinal, or isolated intestinal transplants. Every recipient was given anti-thymocyte globulin induction, followed by around three years of maintenance tacrolimus and steroids. After intestinal transplantation, graft-versus-host and host-versus-graft alloreactive T cell clones were followed in the graft, circulation and bone marrow using bulk TCR-beta CDR3 sequencing. To identify alloreactive clones, pre-transplant mixed lymphocyte reaction products were sequenced and compared with unstimulated pre-transplant donor and recipient T cells. The cohort enrolled about two dozen intestinal transplant recipients, one of whom was a retransplant, and 3 patients without pretransplant specimens were excluded. A peak of at least 4% donor T cells among recipient peripheral blood mononuclear cells was the definition used for donor T cell macrochimerism. Rather than going through the commercial service, samples from a few later patients were sequenced in-house on an Illumina MiSeq and processed with MiXCR.

According to the germline V gene, CDR1 reads SGDLS and CDR2 reads YYNGEE. V is clipped by 2 bases and J by 6 bases, and the sequence between their germline boundaries is 12 bases long. The CDR3 covers 13 residues, taking in both the cysteine and the phenylalanine. Left in the record is the CDR3 DNA by itself, 39 bases read in frame from the first base. The library was prepared using the immunoSEQ multiplex PCR assay. For most patients, genomic DNA was isolated with the Qiagen DNeasy Blood and Tissue Kit and shipped frozen to Adaptive Biotechnologies for TCR sequencing. Adaptive Biotechnologies carried out high-throughput TCR-beta CDR3 sequencing of genomic DNA for most patients. Per the authors' processing: Adaptive's ImmunoSEQ software was the source of the TCR sequencing data for 15 to 20 patients, while three other patients were processed with MiXCR and VDJtools. CD4 versus CD8 sorting errors were corrected by removing sequences found in both subsets at a frequency ratio below 5:1. CDR3 nucleotide sequences shared by donor and recipient were removed because the origin of these sequences could not be assigned. Alloreactive clones required at least 2-fold expansion over unstimulated cells and minimum CFSE-low frequency of 0.002% (template counts) or 0.001% (read counts). Mappable clones were those detected in sequenced pre-transplant spleen, lymph node, or MLR CFSE-low populations of the donor or recipient. The cumulative frequency of alloreactive clones was calculated as a percentage of all sequences, weighted by copy number. TCRdb's version of the immuneACCESS table is confined to in-frame rearrangements and falls short of the full clone set. An unresolved V gene accounts for under half of the shortfall where checked; the remainder is of unknown origin. V, J and clone size reflect that table, while D and trimming were determined from the DNA. The sample includes tens of thousands of clones, with around 93% observed a single time. Clones ranked in the top ten supply approximately 0.2% of the sample.

According to the study, the label for this sample's time point signals: cells obtained before transplantation from donor or recipient. CD3+CD4+ and CD3+CD8+ populations were FACS-sorted from unstimulated pre-transplant donor and recipient cells taken from spleen or lymph nodes. Broad study findings and their caveats: GvH clones were found in recipient bone marrow, and some of the GvH clones appeared earlier in ileal mucosa or blood, which is consistent with an intestinal mucosal origin. Patients with donor T cell macrochimerism had high GvH to HvG T cell clonal ratios in their allografts. Conclusions were limited by the relatively low number and heterogeneity of intestinal transplant patients. Peak levels of circulating GvH clones were associated with declines in HvG clones early after transplant.

About this clone: No cognate antigen has been identified for it. No quality values exist for individual bases; no much larger clone is one base distant.

The chain is made from TRBV9 and TRBJ2-7; the D gene lacks a confident call. Sequenced material: unstimulated CD4+ T cells sorted from spleen or lymph node cells, taken before transplant. The TCR originated in a human donor who was the organ donor for an intestinal transplant. The DNA is as follows: TGTGCCAGCAGCGTTATCCCGCGCGGCGAGCAGTACTTC. This sequence encodes CASSVIPRGEQYF.